The 29 T cell receptor beta chains in this list originate from one sample, sequenced in a study of spatial heterogeneity in lung cancer. Each CDR3 protein gets one entry after TCRdb re-called the 5' RACE reads with MiXCR. This repertoire shows 40,000 to 50,000 distinct CDR3 sequences, roughly 13% found once; its top ten account for 50% to 70%. The time point denotes: sample taken at primary tumor resection. Unsorted whole RNA samples from tumor, nontumor lung or frozen PBMC were sequenced. The starting material was PBMCs, obtained at surgery. These receptors were collected from a male donor with early-stage non-small cell lung cancer.

A few counts support this clonotype. This chain connects TRBV20-1 to TRBJ2-4, with D possibly being TRBD2 (5 bases). The CDR3 contains 15 residues. In germline, CDR1 is DFQATT, CDR2 SNEGSKA (reference sequence). The germline V and J ends were trimmed by 5 bases and 1 base, with 15 bases remaining between them. CDR3 sequence reads: CSARSGFTAKNIQYF. CDR3 nucleotide sequence: TGCAGTGCTCGGAGCGGCTTTACTGCCAAAAACATTCAGTACTTC.

The chain combines TRBV10-3 with TRBJ2-2, with unresolved D. The germline V gene has CDR1 ENHRY and CDR2 SYGVKD. V was trimmed by 0 bases and J by 3 bases, leaving 11 bases between them. The CDR3 has 16 residues. The CDR3 DNA sequence: TGTGCCATCAGTGAGTCCGATTTAAGGGACACCGGGGAGCTGTTTTTT. The encoded protein is CAISESDLRDTGELFF.

This clonotype was recorded at least ten times. The genes are TRBV10-3 and TRBJ2-1; D is undetermined. Trimming removed 2 bases from V and 7 bases from J, with 15 bases in between. Germline assignment: CDR1 ENHRY and CDR2 SYGVKD. This CDR3 spans 15 amino acids. In DNA, the CDR3 is TGTGCCATCAGTGAGCTGGAGAGAGTTAAGAATGAGCAGTTCTTC. It encodes CAISELERVKNEQFF.

This clonotype was seen a few times. The chain has TRBV20-1 and TRBJ1-6; the match to TRBD1 covers 8 bases. Unmatched junction bases numbered 13, after V lost 6 bases and J lost 6 bases. The CDR3 is made up of 16 amino acids. Germline CDR1 reads DFQATT; CDR2 reads SNEGSKA (reference sequence). The CDR3 DNA reads as TGCAGTGCCTCCTTATATATGACAGGGGCTAATTCACCCCTCCACTTT. Residues: CSASLYMTGANSPLHF.

This rearrangement joins TRBV6-1 to TRBJ2-4, with a tentative D call TRBD1 (6 bases). Germline loops: CDR1 MNHNS, CDR2 SASEGT. This CDR3 has 15 residues. V shed 8 bases and J shed 0 bases, with 14 bases lying between them. In nucleotides, the CDR3 is TGTGCCAGCGCCGGACAGAAGCTAGCCAAAAACATTCAGTACTTC. Its translation: CASAGQKLAKNIQYF.

The CDR3 loop reads CASSLNSPSGNTIYF. The CDR3, as DNA: TGCGCCAGCAGCTTGAATAGCCCCTCTGGAAACACCATATATTTT. The chain has TRBV5-1 and TRBJ1-3; no clear D gene. CDR3 size: 15 residues. Germline lookup yields CDR1 SGHRS and CDR2 YFSETQ. V shed 1 base and J shed 0 bases, with 8 bases lying between them.

This clonotype was observed a handful of times. The chain uses TRBV7-6 and TRBJ2-7; D gene unclear. The CDR3 runs to 12 residues. V lost 5 bases, J lost 6 bases, and 11 bases lay in between. The germline gives CDR1 SGHVS, CDR2 FNYEAQ. The CDR3 DNA reads as TGTGCCAGCAGCCGAGGTCACGTCGAGCAGTACTTC. It codes for CASSRGHVEQYF.

This clonotype was recorded at least ten times. This chain links TRBV7-3 with TRBJ2-1; D gene unclear. The germline gives CDR1 SGHTA, CDR2 FQGTGA. Between the trimmed V and J ends, which lost 4 bases and 0 bases, there was a span of 10 bases. The length of the CDR3 is 15 residues. The CDR3 DNA is TGTGCCAGCAGCTGGGCGGCCAGCTCCTACAATGAGCAGTTCTTC. Its protein is CASSWAASSYNEQFF.

This clonotype was counted between two and nine times. The chain couples TRBV5-1 to TRBJ2-3, with a tentative D call TRBD2 (5 bases). V gave up 6 bases and J gave up 5 bases, with 7 bases separating them. This CDR3 has 11 amino acids. Per the germline V gene, CDR1 is SGHRS and CDR2 is YFSETQ. The CDR3 loop is CASKGGDTQYF. The CDR3, as DNA: TGCGCCAGCAAAGGAGGAGATACGCAGTATTTT.

This clonotype showed up just a few times. The chain carries TRBV20-1 and TRBJ2-7; no firm D call. The V end was cut by 0 bases, the J end by 0 bases, with 9 bases between. The CDR3 is 14 amino acids. Germline values: CDR1 DFQATT, CDR2 SNEGSKA (reference sequence). The chain's CDR3 is CSARDRHGSYEQYF. The CDR3 DNA reads as TGCAGTGCTAGAGATCGGCACGGCTCCTACGAGCAGTACTTC.

The chain employs TRBV7-9 and TRBJ1-1; possible D gene TRBD1, 6 bases. V was shortened by 4 bases and J by 3 bases, with 9 bases between the two germline ends. CDR3 length: 13 residues. Germline CDR1 is SEHNR and CDR2 is FQNEAQ (reference sequence). CDR3 nucleotides: TGTGCCAGCAGCTCGGACAGCTACACTGAAGCTTTCTTT. It codes for CASSSDSYTEAFF.

The CDR3 region has the DNA TGTGCCAGCAGCGCTGGCCAGGATCGACAAGAGACCCAGTACTTC. Translated, it gives CASSAGQDRQETQYF. The chain links TRBV5-4 to TRBJ2-5; D call uncertain. CDR3 length equals 15 residues. Trimming left V 4 bases short and J 2 bases short, with 15 bases between. Germline V gene lookup returns CDR1 SGHNT and CDR2 YYREEE (reference sequence). The complete variable domain, with remaining parts taken from reference TRBV5-4 and TRBJ2-5, reads ETGVTQSPTHLIKTRGQQVTLRCSSQSGHNTVSWYQQALGQGPQFIFQYYREEENGRGNFPPRFSGLQFPNYSSELNVNALELDDSALYLCASSAGQDRQETQYFGPGTRLLVL.

The chain uses TRBV20-1 and TRBJ1-1; the D gene is possibly TRBD1 (6 bases). The CDR3 extends over 13 amino acids. Trimming left V 7 bases short and J 8 bases short, with 20 bases between. The germline CDR1 and CDR2 sequences are DFQATT and SNEGSKA (reference sequence). The CDR3 sequence is CSVSRGSTLEAFF. The CDR3 DNA is TGCAGTGTAAGCAGGGGATCAACCCTCGAAGCTTTCTTT.

In its sample, this clonotype was seen many times. The chain links TRBV29-1 to TRBJ1-2; D not resolved. The germline CDR1 and CDR2 sequences are SQVTM and ANQGSEA. The CDR3 extends over 14 amino acids. Trimming took off 1 base at V and 3 bases at J, with 12 bases between the two ends. The CDR3 spells CSVEVVPGDYGYTF. The CDR3 bases are TGCAGCGTTGAAGTCGTCCCGGGAGACTATGGCTACACCTTC.

The V call is TRBV7-3, the J call TRBJ2-3, with D unresolved. This CDR3 contains 15 residues. CDR1 SGHTA and CDR2 FQGTGA come from the germline V gene. Trimming took off 2 bases at V and 0 bases at J, with 9 bases between the two ends. The CDR3 DNA sequence: TGTGCCAGCAGCTTAGTGGGGTCCAGCACAGATACGCAGTATTTT. Protein product: CASSLVGSSTDTQYF.

This clonotype was picked up many times. The genes are TRBV29-1 and TRBJ1-1; D is uncertain. Germline lookup yields CDR1 SQVTM and CDR2 ANQGSEA. V gave up 6 bases and J gave up 2 bases, with 10 bases separating them. There are 12 residues in the CDR3. The CDR3 bases are TGCAGCGTGGTGGCGGTTAACACTGAAGCTTTCTTT. This encodes CSVVAVNTEAFF.

This clonotype occurred many times. The chain has TRBV14 and TRBJ2-7; possible D gene TRBD2, 6 bases. The CDR3 totals 14 residues. V was trimmed by 4 bases and J by 6 bases, leaving 16 bases between them. Germline V gene sequence: CDR1 SGHDN, CDR2 FVKESK. The CDR3 DNA reads TGTGCCAGCAGCCTACACCCCGGGACTCCCGAGCAGTACTTC. It codes for CASSLHPGTPEQYF. Drawing the rest from reference TRBV14 and TRBJ2-7, the complete variable domain is EAGVTQFPSHSVIEKGQTVTLRCDPISGHDNLYWYRRVMGKEIKFLLHFVKESKQDESGMPNNRFLAERTGGTYSTLKVQPAELEDSGVYFCASSLHPGTPEQYFGPGTRLTVT.

This clonotype was picked up a small number of times. DNA for the CDR3: TGTGCCAGCAGTTCTAGCGGGAGCAGCGACGAGCAGTACTTC. Translation gives CASSSSGSSDEQYF. This chain joins TRBV28 and TRBJ2-7; 10 bases align to TRBD2. V was pared by 4 bases and J by 5 bases, with 5 bases of the junction left unmatched. There are 14 residues in the CDR3. Germline V gives CDR1 MDHEN, CDR2 SYDVKM.

This clonotype was seen many times. The chain couples TRBV27 to TRBJ1-6; TRBD1 aligns across 9 bases. V was clipped by 5 bases and J by 9 bases; unmatched bases: 5. This CDR3 region has 14 residues. Germline-derived CDR1 and CDR2 are MNHEY and SMNVEV (reference sequence). For the CDR3, the DNA is TGTGCCAGCAGTGCAAACAGGGGGCCTTCACCCCTCCACTTT. Translating it yields CASSANRGPSPLHF.

This clonotype was seen a few times. J is TRBJ2-7 and V is TRBV5-5; no definite D call. The V gene's germline CDR1 is SGHKS and CDR2 YYEKEE (reference sequence). Trimming removed 0 bases at V and 0 bases at J, with 13 bases between. There are 16 residues in the CDR3. CDR3 coding DNA: TGTGCCAGCAGCTTGGCCTTAACGACTTTCTCCTACGAGCAGTACTTC. This codes for CASSLALTTFSYEQYF.

This clonotype was recorded a few times. The V gene is TRBV5-1, the J gene TRBJ1-1; D gene uncertain. Germline CDR1 is SGHRS and CDR2 is YFSETQ. V was cut by 7 bases and J by 3 bases, with 13 bases left in between. This CDR3 is 13 amino acids long. The CDR3: CASPVSLDTEAFF. The CDR3 DNA is TGCGCCAGCCCGGTTTCGTTGGACACTGAAGCTTTCTTT.

This clonotype showed up just a few times. This chain joins TRBV6-5 and TRBJ1-5, with 10 bases that match TRBD1. Germline V gene data show CDR1 as MNHEY and CDR2 as SVGAGI. With V trimmed by 6 bases and J by 3 bases, 8 bases remained unmatched. The CDR3 covers 16 residues. CDR3 bases: TGTGCCAGCAGATCCCTGGGGACAGGGGACAATCAGCCCCAGCATTTT. Translating it yields CASRSLGTGDNQPQHF.

This clonotype has at least ten counts. V is TRBV5-1 and J is TRBJ1-2, with D hard to call. The V end was cut by 4 bases, the J end by 0 bases, with 7 bases between. This CDR3 comprises 13 residues. Germline V CDR1 and CDR2: SGHRS, YFSETQ. CDR3 DNA sequence: TGCGCCAGCAGCCCGGACCCTAACTATGGCTACACCTTC. Amino acid sequence: CASSPDPNYGYTF.

This clonotype appeared many times. This chain connects TRBV20-1 to TRBJ2-2, with a tentative D call TRBD1 (6 bases). The CDR3 is made up of 15 amino acids. V lost 3 bases to trimming and J lost 0 bases, with 11 bases between them. The germline V gene has CDR1 DFQATT and CDR2 SNEGSKA (reference sequence). In DNA form, the CDR3 reads TGCAGTGCTAGTAAACAGGGAGCGAACACCGGGGAGCTGTTTTTT. Its protein product is CSASKQGANTGELFF.

The CDR3 loop reads CASRLTGRGTEAFF. CDR3 DNA sequence: TGTGCCAGCAGATTGACAGGGAGGGGCACTGAAGCTTTCTTT. The gene calls are TRBV6-6 and TRBJ1-1; 7 nucleotides line up with TRBD1. Trimming took 6 bases from V and 4 from J; bases not matched to a gene: 8. Germline-derived CDR1 and CDR2 are MNHNY and SVGAGI (reference sequence). The CDR3 has 14 residues.

This chain connects TRBV28 to TRBJ2-5, with 9 bases fitting TRBD1. CDR1 MDHEN and CDR2 SYDVKM come from the germline V gene. V shed 6 bases, J shed 1 base, and the junction held 6 bases outside the gene matches. The CDR3 contains 15 residues. The CDR3 here is CASSKGQGIQETQYF. The CDR3 DNA is TGTGCCAGCAGCAAAGGACAGGGGATCCAAGAGACCCAGTACTTC.

In its sample, this clonotype was seen many times. The chain links TRBV27 to TRBJ1-2; D remains unclear. This CDR3 comprises 13 residues. Trimming cost V 2 bases and J 7 bases, with 11 bases left between them. Germline-derived CDR1 and CDR2 are MNHEY and SMNVEV (reference sequence). In DNA form, the CDR3 reads TGTGCCAGCAGTTTACGGGGTATTAGTGGCTACACCTTC. Its translation is CASSLRGISGYTF.

The sample holds many counts of this clonotype. The chain employs TRBV29-1 and TRBJ2-7; possible D gene TRBD2, 5 bases. The CDR3 runs to 14 residues. V lost 7 bases to trimming and J lost 0 bases, with 16 bases between them. Looked up from germline, CDR1 is SQVTM and CDR2 is ANQGSEA. The CDR3 reads CSALAGVSSYEQYF. CDR3 DNA sequence: TGCAGCGCTCTGGCCGGGGTAAGCTCCTACGAGCAGTACTTC.

This clonotype was found many times. CDR3 region: CAISSLSSYNEQFF. The CDR3 bases are TGTGCCATCAGTAGCCTGAGCTCCTACAATGAGCAGTTCTTC. The V gene is TRBV10-3, the J gene TRBJ2-1; D is ambiguous. This CDR3 contains 14 residues. In germline, CDR1 is ENHRY, CDR2 SYGVKD. Trimming removed 5 bases from V and 0 bases from J, with 8 bases in between.